The table lists the clone carrying this TCR beta chain with a few counts. The target antigen is unknown. Patients had received no treatment of any kind before thyroid surgery. MiXCR was used by TCRdb to re-call the PCR reads. This table has roughly 30,000 clones, over 20% appearing once. The data belong to a study of metastatic and nonmetastatic thyroid tumors. Study context: Repertoires of blood and of tissue (tumor or nodule) from malignant and benign thyroid patients were compared.

Between the trimmed V and J ends, which lost 4 bases and 7 bases, there was a span of 11 bases. Germline V CDR1 and CDR2: MNHNS, SASEGT. This CDR3 is built from 13 residues. Study outcomes and limitations: Reported TCR beta diversity, measured in blood and tumor, was significantly higher for malignant thyroid tumors than for benign nodules.

The TCR sequence derives from a female donor with papillary thyroid cancer or a benign thyroid nodule (not recorded which). Some clones in this sample may be carry-over from other donors' samples. The genes are TRBV6-1 and TRBJ1-5; D gene unclear. Sequenced sample: blood. CDR3 loop: CASSVKLDQPQHF. In nucleotides, the CDR3 is TGTGCCAGCAGTGTAAAGTTGGACCAGCCCCAGCATTTT.